One and the same sample provided the 10 T cell receptor beta chains below, sequenced in a study of vaccination and CD4 T cells after COVID-19. The assay that was used to sequence DNA from cultured CD4+ T cells was the Oncomine TCR Beta short-read assay. MiXCR, run by TCRdb on the PCR reads, gives a single entry per CDR3 protein. Among about 9,900 distinct CDR3 sequences listed, 51% were seen once. Regarding treatment: approximately nine-day PBMC culture with coronavirus spike peptide pools or control peptides (ViraFEST assay). The antigens of these receptors remain unknown. The sequenced material came from CD4+ T cells from blood, cultured in vitro. These receptors originate from a human donor who had recovered from COVID-19.

In this sample, this clonotype turned up a few times. This chain connects TRBV14 to TRBJ1-2; no definite D call. Per germline, CDR1 SGHDN and CDR2 FVKESK. The CDR3 runs to 13 residues. V was cut by 4 bases and J by 8 bases, with 14 bases left in between. CDR3 in DNA: TGTGCCAGCAGCCCCGGTAGGGCTGAGGGCTACACCTTC. Its protein product is CASSPGRAEGYTF.

This chain joins TRBV7-6 and TRBJ1-5; D is perhaps TRBD1 (5 bases). Germline CDR1 and CDR2: SGHVS and FNYEAQ. The CDR3 has 15 residues. Trimming cost V 5 bases and J 6 bases, with 17 bases left between them. CDR3: CASSPLTDQGQPQHF. The CDR3 DNA follows: TGTGCCAGCAGCCCGCTAACCGATCAGGGTCAGCCCCAGCATTTT.

V usage is TRBV27 and J usage is TRBJ1-2; possible D gene TRBD1, 5 bases. Trimming cost V 2 bases and J 6 bases, with 7 bases left between them. This CDR3 region has 12 residues. Germline assignment: CDR1 MNHEY and CDR2 SMNVEV (reference sequence). CDR3 sequence (DNA): TGTGCCAGCAGTTTACAGGGCCATGGCTACACCTTC. Its translation: CASSLQGHGYTF.

The chain recombines TRBV20-1 with TRBJ1-5, with D possibly matching TRBD1 (5 bases). V lost 4 bases to trimming and J lost 5 bases, with 21 bases between them. This CDR3 spans 16 amino acids. Per the germline V gene, CDR1 is DFQATT and CDR2 is SNEGSKA (reference sequence). The CDR3 here is CSATPRGRTSHQPQHF. The CDR3, as DNA: TGCAGTGCTACCCCCCGGGGAAGGACAAGCCATCAGCCCCAGCATTTT.

This chain links TRBV6-1 with TRBJ1-4; unclear D gene. Trimming cost V 6 bases and J 0 bases, with 8 bases left between them. The CDR3 is 14 residues long. CDR1 and CDR2 from the germline V gene are MNHNS and SASEGT. CDR3 sequence (DNA): TGTGCCAGCAGCCGCGGGACAACTAATGAAAAACTGTTTTTT. It yields the protein CASSRGTTNEKLFF.

The genes are TRBV10-3 and TRBJ2-7; the D gene is possibly TRBD1 (5 bases). This CDR3 spans 15 amino acids. Between the trimmed V and J ends, which lost 5 bases and 2 bases, there was a span of 16 bases. The V gene's germline CDR1 is ENHRY and CDR2 SYGVKD. DNA of the CDR3: TGTGCCATCAGTAACCCGTGGGGCGGTACCTACGAGCAGTACTTC. Protein sequence: CAISNPWGGTYEQYF.

The chain uses TRBV20-1 and TRBJ2-1, with 8 bases aligning to TRBD1. Germline lookup yields CDR1 DFQATT and CDR2 SNEGSKA (reference sequence). The CDR3 contains 14 residues. The V segment lost 2 bases and the J segment 7 bases; nucleotides outside the gene matches: 7. CDR3 region: CSARRSQGANEQFF. In nucleotides, the CDR3 is TGCAGTGCTAGAAGGAGTCAGGGGGCTAATGAGCAGTTCTTC.

V and J are TRBV20-1 and TRBJ2-7, with 7 bases lining up with TRBD2. The J segment lost 7 bases and the V segment lost 3 bases, leaving 9 bases of the junction unmatched. Germline-derived CDR1 and CDR2 are DFQATT and SNEGSKA (reference sequence). This CDR3 contains 13 residues. CDR3 bases: TGCAGTGCTAGCGTGGGGGGGGATGGGGAGCAGTACTTC. This sequence encodes CSASVGGDGEQYF.

The V gene is TRBV20-1, the J gene TRBJ2-1; the match to TRBD1 covers 10 bases. The J segment lost 6 bases and the V segment lost 7 bases, leaving 6 bases of the junction unmatched. CDR3 length: 13 residues. Germline V CDR1 and CDR2: DFQATT, SNEGSKA (reference sequence). This chain's CDR3 is CSVRGQGRNEQFF. CDR3 bases: TGCAGTGTAAGGGGACAGGGGCGCAATGAGCAGTTCTTC.

The chain is built from TRBV9 and TRBJ2-7, with no clear D. The CDR3 is made up of 14 amino acids. V lost 0 bases and J lost 5, with 12 bases in between. Germline assignment: CDR1 SGDLS and CDR2 YYNGEE. CDR3: CASSVVWDSHEQYF. DNA of the CDR3: TGTGCCAGCAGCGTAGTATGGGATTCTCACGAGCAGTACTTC.